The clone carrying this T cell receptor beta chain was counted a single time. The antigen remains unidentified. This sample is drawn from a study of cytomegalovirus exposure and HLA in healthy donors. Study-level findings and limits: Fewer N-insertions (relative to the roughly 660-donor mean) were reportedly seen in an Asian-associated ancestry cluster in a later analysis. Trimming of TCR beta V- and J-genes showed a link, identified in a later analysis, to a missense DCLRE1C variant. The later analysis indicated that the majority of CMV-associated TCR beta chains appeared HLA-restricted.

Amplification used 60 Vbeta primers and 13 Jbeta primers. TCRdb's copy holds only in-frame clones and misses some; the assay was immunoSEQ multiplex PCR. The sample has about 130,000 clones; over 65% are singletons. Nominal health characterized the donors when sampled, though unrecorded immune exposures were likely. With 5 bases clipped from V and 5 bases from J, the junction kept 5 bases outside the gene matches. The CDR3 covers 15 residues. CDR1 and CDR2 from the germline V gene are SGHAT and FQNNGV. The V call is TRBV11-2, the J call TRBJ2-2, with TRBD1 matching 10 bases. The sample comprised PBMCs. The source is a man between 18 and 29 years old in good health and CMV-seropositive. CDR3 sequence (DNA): TGTGCCAGCAGCACAGGGACAGGGGTAACCGGGGAGCTGTTTTTT. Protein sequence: CASSTGTGVTGELFF.